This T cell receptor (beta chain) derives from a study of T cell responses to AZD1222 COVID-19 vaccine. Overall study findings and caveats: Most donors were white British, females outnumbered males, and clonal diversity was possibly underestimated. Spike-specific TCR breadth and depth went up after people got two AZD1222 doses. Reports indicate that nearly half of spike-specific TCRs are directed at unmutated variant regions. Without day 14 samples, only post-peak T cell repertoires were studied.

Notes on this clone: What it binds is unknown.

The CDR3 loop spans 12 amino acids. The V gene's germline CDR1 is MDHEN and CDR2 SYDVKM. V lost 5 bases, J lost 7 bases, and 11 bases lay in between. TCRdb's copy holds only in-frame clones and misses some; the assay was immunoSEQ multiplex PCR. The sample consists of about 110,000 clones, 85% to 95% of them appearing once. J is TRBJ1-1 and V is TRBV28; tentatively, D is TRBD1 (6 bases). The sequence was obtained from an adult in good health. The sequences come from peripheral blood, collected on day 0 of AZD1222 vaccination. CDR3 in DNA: TGTGCCAGCAGTCCACAGGGAGATGAAGCTTTCTTT. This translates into CASSPQGDEAFF.